This is a list of T cell receptor beta chains from one sample in a study of T cells in Graves' hyperthyroidism and ophthalmopathy. Via MiXCR, TCRdb re-called the multiplex PCR reads, giving one row per CDR3 protein. The sample carries around 340,000 distinct CDR3 sequences, around 14% recorded once. The sample was blood. The receptors were sampled from a woman in her twenties or thirties with Graves' hyperthyroidism. The CDR3 runs from the conserved cysteine through the conserved F or W. The D gene is left open where the match is weak. Size values are once, few and many counts, or a class for expanded clones, and some rows have none.

cdr3_nt cdr3_aa v_call cdr3_length d_call j_call clone_size
TGTGCCAGCAGTTACGGTTTGGGGACTAACTATGGCTACACCTTC CASSYGLGTNYGYTF TRBV6-5 15 - TRBJ1-2 -
TGCAGTGCTAGGGAGTCTTCGTCCGGCATTTTGGCAAAACTGTTTTTT CSARESSSGILAKLFF TRBV20-1 16 - TRBJ1-4 few
TGTGCCAGCAGTTTTGGTTATCAGCCCCAGCATTTT CASSFGYQPQHF TRBV28 12 - TRBJ1-5 many
TGTGCCAGCAGTTTAGCCGGACTAGCGGGAATCGAGCAGTACTTC CASSLAGLAGIEQYF TRBV12-3/TRBV12-4 15 TRBD2 TRBJ2-7 few
TGCAGCGTCCTCAATGGGGTGAACACTGAAGCTTTCTTT CSVLNGVNTEAFF TRBV29-1 13 - TRBJ1-1 many
TGTGCCAGCAGCTTACCAGGACAGGGGAACATTCAGTACTTC CASSLPGQGNIQYF TRBV7-9 14 TRBD1 TRBJ2-4 -
TGTGCCAGCAGTTCCATAGGTACAGCCAAAAACATTCAGTACTTC CASSSIGTAKNIQYF TRBV28 15 - TRBJ2-4 many
TGTGCCAGCAGCTCCCCCCAAGGGGAAAAACTGTTTTTT CASSSPQGEKLFF TRBV7-9 13 - TRBJ1-4 many
TGTGCCAGCGGGTTAGCGGGAAGCTCCTACAATGAGCAGTTCTTC CASGLAGSSYNEQFF TRBV5-5 15 TRBD2 TRBJ2-1 -
TGTGCCAGTAGTATAGCCCTTTCCGGGGCCAACGTCCTGACTTTC CASSIALSGANVLTF TRBV19 15 - TRBJ2-6 many
TGTGCCAGCAGCTTAAACCCACAGACTAGCGGGAGCTCCTACAATGAGCAGTTCTTC CASSLNPQTSGSSYNEQFF TRBV7-3 19 TRBD2 TRBJ2-1 many
TGTGCCAGCAGTGAACCGCGACAGGGGGACACCGGGGAGCTGTTTTTT CASSEPRQGDTGELFF TRBV6-1 16 TRBD1 TRBJ2-2 few
TGTGCCAGCAGTTTACAGCGCTCGTACGGAGAAGAGACCCAGTACTTC CASSLQRSYGEETQYF TRBV12-3/TRBV12-4 16 - TRBJ2-5 many
TGCAGTGCCCGGGAGAGTGCAGATACGCAGTATTTT CSARESADTQYF TRBV20-1 12 - TRBJ2-3 many
TGTGCCAGCAGTGCCCGGACAGTGCAAGAGACCCAGTACTTC CASSARTVQETQYF TRBV28 14 - TRBJ2-5 many
TGTGCCAGCAGCCAAGATAGCGGGAGGGCCGAAGATACGCAGTATTTT CASSQDSGRAEDTQYF TRBV11-2 16 TRBD2 TRBJ2-3 -
TGTGCCGTAGACGAGCAGTACTTC CAVDEQYF TRBV30 8 - TRBJ2-7 few
TGTGCCAGCAGTTTAGCCCCTAGCGGAGTTAGCACAGATACGCAGTATTTT CASSLAPSGVSTDTQYF TRBV27 17 TRBD2 TRBJ2-3 many
TGTGCCAGCAGCTTACTTCCGCCAGGGGAGGGTGAAAAACTGTTTTTT CASSLLPPGEGEKLFF TRBV11-2 16 - TRBJ1-4 few
TGTGCCAGCAGTTTGGCCTCAGGAGGCTACACCTTC CASSLASGGYTF TRBV12-3/TRBV12-4 12 - TRBJ1-2 many
TGTGCCAGCAGCCCATCCTCAGGGTACCAGCCCCAGCATTTT CASSPSSGYQPQHF TRBV7-8 14 - TRBJ1-5 many
TGTGCCAGCAGTGGGCCGGGACAGGGGCGTTACGAGCAGTACTTC CASSGPGQGRYEQYF TRBV28 15 TRBD1 TRBJ2-7 many
TGTGCCAGCAGAACCGGACAGGGTGTACGGGAGTTCCCAGCTTTCTTT CASRTGQGVREFPAFF TRBV5-5 16 TRBD1 TRBJ1-1 -
TGTGCCGGGAGGGGGACAGGGTTCGGGCCCCAGCATTTT CAGRGTGFGPQHF TRBV28 13 TRBD1 TRBJ1-5 few
TGTGCCAGCAGTTCAGGGTCGAGCAATCAGCCCCAGCATTTT CASSSGSSNQPQHF TRBV2 14 - TRBJ1-5 -
TGTGCCAGCAGCCCTACGGCGGGAGTCCAGACGCCCCAGCATTTT CASSPTAGVQTPQHF TRBV3-1 15 - TRBJ1-5 few
TGTGCCAGCAAGGCGGGGCCGAACACCGGGGAGCTGTTTTTT CASKAGPNTGELFF TRBV2 14 - TRBJ2-2 many
TGTGCCAGCAGTTGGGCTAGCGGGAGTTATACGCAGTATTTT CASSWASGSYTQYF TRBV27 14 TRBD2 TRBJ2-3 many
TGTGCCAGCAGCTTATTTGGGGTGAGCGGCTCGGAGCAGTACTTC CASSLFGVSGSEQYF TRBV11-2 15 - TRBJ2-7 few
TGTGCCAGCGGGCGGGAAGGAGCTAACTATGGCTACACCTTC CASGREGANYGYTF TRBV28 14 - TRBJ1-2 many
TGTGCCAGCAGCGCGACCGGGACAGCTAACGAGCAGTACTTC CASSATGTANEQYF TRBV9 14 TRBD1 TRBJ2-7 -
TGTGCCAGCGTGACTAGCGGGAGCCACAATGAGCAGTTCTTC CASVTSGSHNEQFF TRBV2 14 TRBD2 TRBJ2-1 many
TGTGCCTGGAGTGTCACGGACAGGGGGCCTGGCTACACCTTC CAWSVTDRGPGYTF TRBV30 14 TRBD1 TRBJ1-2 few
TGTGCCAGCAGCCCTAGTACCGGGAGCGATGAGCAGTTCTTC CASSPSTGSDEQFF TRBV5-4 14 - TRBJ2-1 -
TGTGCCACCTCCAGGGCAACTAATGAAAAACTGTTTTTT CATSRATNEKLFF TRBV27 13 - TRBJ1-4 -
TGTGCCAGCAGGGGACTAGCGGCACAGGATGAGCAGTTCTTC CASRGLAAQDEQFF TRBV2 14 TRBD2 TRBJ2-1 many
TGCGCCAGCAGCCAAGTAGTAGAATGGAACACTGAAGCTTTCTTT CASSQVVEWNTEAFF TRBV4-3 15 - TRBJ1-1 -
TGTGCCAGCAGTGAAACCCAGCCCCAGCATTTT CASSETQPQHF TRBV6-1 11 - TRBJ1-5 many
TGTGCCAGCAGGAGGGGGGCTAGCACAGATACGCAGTATTTT CASRRGASTDTQYF TRBV12-3/TRBV12-4 14 - TRBJ2-3 -
TGTGCCAGCAGTTTTCTTAAGGAGCGGGATACCGGGGAGCTGTTTTTT CASSFLKERDTGELFF TRBV28 16 TRBD2 TRBJ2-2 many
TGTGCCAGCAGCTTAGTCCGGGAGGGTGGTGCCGGGGAGCTGTTTTTT CASSLVREGGAGELFF TRBV11-2 16 TRBD2 TRBJ2-2 many
TGTGCCAGCAGTTCCGGGACAGGGGGTCTCCAAGAGACCCAGTACTTC CASSSGTGGLQETQYF TRBV28 16 TRBD1 TRBJ2-5 many
TGTGCCAGCAGTGAATTTAGGGGACTGAACTACGAGCAGTACTTC CASSEFRGLNYEQYF TRBV2 15 - TRBJ2-7 -